This TCR beta chain originates from a study of blood T cells in healthy people across ages. The V gene's germline CDR1 is LGHNA and CDR2 YSLEER. The CDR3 consists of 19 residues. After removal of 4 bases from V and 0 bases from J, the junction contained 14 bases not matched to a gene. Through a sample-barcoded 5' primer and a J-beta primer mix, a second PCR was run for roughly 7 to 12 cycles. Via MiXCR, TCRdb re-called the 5' RACE reads, giving one row per CDR3 protein. The table lists about 900,000 distinct CDR3 sequences, 45% to 50% of them singletons, with 13% in the top ten. Input material: blood. The source is a man between 25 and 39 years old in good health. The chain employs TRBV4-3 and TRBJ2-3, with TRBD2 identical over 9 bases. CDR3: CASSPGWLAGYSSTDTQYF. CDR3 nucleotides: TGCGCCAGCAGCCCCGGATGGCTAGCGGGGTACTCTAGCACAGATACGCAGTATTTT.